This TCR beta chain derives from a study of blood T cell repertoires in COVID-19. At the level of the study: Acute-phase and convalescent COVID-19 samples originated in the United States, Italy and Spain. T cells, B-cell-depleted T cells, or PBMCs supplied cDNA or gDNA.

The CDR3 is 17 residues long. V was pared by 3 bases and J by 7 bases, with 24 bases between. Germline V gene data show CDR1 as LNHDA and CDR2 as SQIVND (reference sequence). Under the authors' procedure: How many nucleated cells were present was estimated from reference gene primer amplification. Only in-frame clones appear in the TCRdb table, and some are missing; sequencing was by immunoSEQ multiplex PCR. The V and J calls and clone size were taken over from that table, and D and trimming were inferred from the DNA. Of 270,000 or so clones listed, less than 85% are singletons. The chain joins TRBV19 to TRBJ1-1; possibly TRBD1 for D (5 bases). The TCR originated in a woman younger than 35 with acute or convalescent COVID-19. Sequencing used peripheral blood. This chain's CDR3 is CASSIEGDPRGGDEAFF. In DNA, the CDR3 is TGTGCCAGTAGTATTGAAGGAGACCCGCGGGGGGGAGATGAAGCTTTCTTT.